What follows are 27 T cell receptor beta chains derived from one specimen sequenced in a study of blood T cell repertoires in COVID-19. Sequencing was performed with immunoSEQ multiplex PCR; in TCRdb, only in-frame clones are kept and a portion is missing. The data contain under 300,000 clones, around 90% of them singletons. The sample was PBMCs or T cells enriched from blood (not recorded which). The receptors were gathered from a woman between 40 and 50 years old who had recovered from COVID-19.

This clone was detected a few times. The CDR3 region has the DNA TGTGCCACCAGCATATTCGACGGGAGGGCTAAGAACATTCAGTACTTC. Translation: CATSIFDGRAKNIQYF. This rearrangement joins TRBV15 to TRBJ2-4, with 8 bases lining up with TRBD2. Germline CDR1 and CDR2: LNHNV and YYDKDF (reference sequence). The V gene end was trimmed by 4 bases and the J gene end by 7 bases; junction bases not matched to a gene: 12. The CDR3 extends over 16 amino acids.

The rearrangement joins TRBV5-6 to TRBJ2-7, with D unresolved. The CDR3 has 11 residues. With 4 bases removed from V and 3 bases from J, the gap between germline ends came to 5 bases. Looked up from germline, CDR1 is SGHDT and CDR2 is YYEEEE. The CDR3 loop reads CASSRGYEQYF. DNA for the CDR3: TGTGCCAGCAGCCGCGGCTACGAGCAGTACTTC.

The chain carries TRBV5-6 and TRBJ1-1; D is unresolved. Germline loops: CDR1 SGHDT, CDR2 YYEEEE. Between the trimmed V and J ends, which lost 3 bases and 10 bases, there was a span of 19 bases. This CDR3 has 14 amino acids. Here the CDR3 DNA reads TGTGCCAGCAGCTACCCCCAGGACGGGATCGGAGCTTTCTTT. Its translation: CASSYPQDGIGAFF.

CDR3 nucleotides: TGTGCCAGCAGCTTCCGACAGGGCCAAAATGAAAAACTGTTTTTT. This gives the protein CASSFRQGQNEKLFF. V is TRBV9 and J is TRBJ1-4, with 7 bases lining up with TRBD1. This CDR3 region has 15 residues. CDR1 SGDLS and CDR2 YYNGEE come from the germline V gene. Trimming took 4 bases from V and 5 from J; bases not matched to a gene: 8.

The V gene is TRBV27, the J gene TRBJ2-1, with TRBD2 matching over 7 bases. The CDR3 spans 15 residues. The ends lost 0 bases at V and 6 bases at J; junction bases unmatched: 5. Germline CDR1 is MNHEY and CDR2 is SMNVEV (reference sequence). The CDR3 spells CASSLSRGSINEQFF. DNA for the CDR3: TGTGCCAGCAGTTTATCGCGGGGGAGTATCAATGAGCAGTTCTTC.

The chain has TRBV5-1 and TRBJ1-3; 7 positions match TRBD1. Germline trimming cut 2 bases from V and 7 bases from J; bases unmatched to any gene: 18. CDR1 and CDR2 from the germline V gene are SGHRS and YFSETQ. The CDR3 is made up of 18 amino acids. As DNA, the CDR3 is TGCGCCAGCAGCTTTACGAGCCTCCGGGACAGCGGGGGGAACACCATATATTTT. Amino acids: CASSFTSLRDSGGNTIYF.

The chain uses TRBV6-5 and TRBJ2-3; 7 bases are a match to TRBD1. Unmatched junction bases numbered 6, after V lost 7 bases and J lost 5 bases. The CDR3 is made up of 13 amino acids. Germline values: CDR1 MNHEY, CDR2 SVGAGI. The CDR3 region is CASIQGVIDTQYF. For the CDR3, the DNA is TGTGCCAGCATCCAGGGGGTGATAGATACGCAGTATTTT.

The chain is built from TRBV4-2 and TRBJ1-4; a possible D gene is TRBD1 (6 bases). V lost 1 base and J 4 bases, leaving 13 bases between the germline ends. Germline CDR1 reads LGHNA; CDR2 reads YNFKEQ. The CDR3 is made up of 16 amino acids. Written as DNA, the CDR3 is TGTGCCAGCAGCCAAGGTTCGACAGGCTTTAATGAAAAACTGTTTTTT. It is translated as CASSQGSTGFNEKLFF.

The V gene is TRBV29-1, the J gene TRBJ1-2; D remains unclear. V dropped 7 bases and J dropped 8 bases, with 14 bases sitting between them. Per the germline V gene, CDR1 is SQVTM and CDR2 is ANQGSEA. The CDR3 totals 11 residues. DNA of the CDR3: TGCAGCGCCCCAATTCCGAGGGGCTACACCTTC. It specifies CSAPIPRGYTF.

The gene calls are TRBV18 and TRBJ2-7; 11 bases align to TRBD2. This CDR3 contains 17 residues. Per germline, CDR1 KGHSH and CDR2 LQKENI. The V segment lost 1 base and the J segment 2 bases; nucleotides outside the gene matches: 7. CDR3 protein: CASSPRVGTSGAYEQYF. In DNA, the CDR3 is TGTGCCAGCTCACCACGGGTGGGGACTAGCGGTGCCTACGAGCAGTACTTC.

This clone was observed a single time. The chain has TRBV27 and TRBJ1-1, with 11 bases that match TRBD1. Looked up from germline, CDR1 is MNHEY and CDR2 is SMNVEV (reference sequence). This CDR3 has 16 amino acids. Germline trimming cut 5 bases from V and 3 bases from J; bases unmatched to any gene: 8. The CDR3 region has the DNA TGTGCCAGCAGTCCAAGGGACAGGGGGGCGGACACTGAAGCTTTCTTT. Protein product: CASSPRDRGADTEAFF.

The chain carries TRBV7-3 and TRBJ2-1; D gene uncertain. The V gene lost 6 bases and the J gene lost 0 bases, with 9 bases spanning the gap. CDR3 size: 14 residues. Germline V gives CDR1 SGHTA, CDR2 FQGTGA. Written as DNA, the CDR3 is TGTGCCAGCAGTCATACCAGCTCCTACAATGAGCAGTTCTTC. Its translation: CASSHTSSYNEQFF.

This clone was found once. The chain is built from TRBV4-2 and TRBJ2-3, with 8 bases identical to TRBD2. In germline, CDR1 is LGHNA, CDR2 YNFKEQ. The CDR3 runs 15 residues. The V and J ends lost 4 bases and 1 base, in that order; junction bases with no gene match: 4. This chain's CDR3 is CASSLQTSGTDTQYF. Here the CDR3 DNA reads TGTGCCAGCAGCCTCCAGACTAGCGGCACAGATACGCAGTATTTT.

This chain connects TRBV21-1 to TRBJ1-5; TRBD1 was called by the table and not checked on the DNA. TRBV21-1 is recorded as a pseudogene. The CDR3 runs 18 residues. DNA of the CDR3: TGTGCCAGCAGTCTCCTCCCACCTGGGACAAGCTTTTGCCAGCCCCAGCATTTT. It is translated as CASSLLPPGTSFCQPQHF.

Only one count was recorded for this clone. This rearrangement joins TRBV6-2 or TRBV6-3 to TRBJ1-6; D is possibly TRBD1 (6 bases). Per the germline V gene, CDR1 is MNHEY and CDR2 is SVGEGT. V lost 5 bases, J lost 11 bases, and 19 bases lay in between. The length of the CDR3 is 15 residues. The DNA for the CDR3 is TGTGCCAGCAGTCGACGCAGGGGTACTTGGGCACCCCTCCACTTT. As protein: CASSRRRGTWAPLHF.

The chain links TRBV2 to TRBJ1-1; unclear D gene. V dropped 5 bases and J dropped 1 base, with 11 bases sitting between them. This CDR3 is 14 amino acids long. From germline, CDR1 is SNHLY and CDR2 FYNNEI. The chain's CDR3 is CASSPRSRNTEAFF. The CDR3 bases are TGTGCCAGCAGTCCAAGATCCAGGAACACTGAAGCTTTCTTT.

This clone was recorded a few times. The gene calls are TRBV12-3 or TRBV12-4 and TRBJ2-7, with TRBD1 as a possible D gene (6 bases). Trimming took off 7 bases at V and 2 bases at J, with 9 bases between the two ends. This CDR3 is 12 amino acids long. CDR3 bases: TGTGCCAGCACAAGGGACACCTACGAGCAGTACTTC. Its protein product is CASTRDTYEQYF.

The chain has TRBV4-1 and TRBJ1-2, with 8 bases matching TRBD1. The CDR3 contains 15 residues. Germline V gene lookup returns CDR1 MGHRA and CDR2 YSYEKL. V lost 3 bases to trimming and J lost 3 bases; unmatched junction nucleotides: 6. Written as DNA, the CDR3 is TGCGCCAGCAGCCACCCCAGGGGGCTTGACTATGGCTACACCTTC. It is translated as CASSHPRGLDYGYTF.

This chain connects TRBV5-4 to TRBJ1-6, with TRBD1 as a possible D gene (5 bases). This CDR3 has 13 residues. Germline CDR1 SGHNT, CDR2 YYREEE (reference sequence). Between the trimmed V and J ends, which lost 0 bases and 8 bases, there was a span of 6 bases. The CDR3 protein is CASSLGGDSPLHF. Written as DNA, the CDR3 is TGTGCCAGCAGCTTGGGGGGGGATTCACCCCTCCACTTT. Full variable domain (outside the CDR3, taken from reference TRBV5-4 and TRBJ1-6): ETGVTQSPTHLIKTRGQQVTLRCSSQSGHNTVSWYQQALGQGPQFIFQYYREEENGRGNFPPRFSGLQFPNYSSELNVNALELDDSALYLCASSLGGDSPLHFGNGTRLTVT.

The chain employs TRBV7-2 and TRBJ1-1, with 9 bases that match TRBD1. Trimming took 5 bases from V and 3 from J; bases not matched to a gene: 4. The length of the CDR3 is 14 residues. Per the germline V gene, CDR1 is SGHTA and CDR2 is FQGNSA. DNA for the CDR3: TGTGCCAGCAGCCGCAGGACAGGGGACACTGAAGCTTTCTTT. This codes for CASSRRTGDTEAFF.

The V and J genes are TRBV9 and TRBJ2-3, with TRBD2 matching 7 bases. With 2 bases clipped from V and 0 bases from J, the junction kept 6 bases outside the gene matches. The CDR3 spans 16 residues. Germline V lookup: CDR1 SGDLS, CDR2 YYNGEE. The CDR3, as DNA: TGTGCCAGCAGCGTTGAGCGGGGACCTAGCACAGATACGCAGTATTTT. This codes for CASSVERGPSTDTQYF.

This clone appeared a few times. This chain joins TRBV9 and TRBJ2-2; 9 positions match TRBD1. The CDR3 consists of 16 residues. Germline values: CDR1 SGDLS, CDR2 YYNGEE. Trimming removed 4 bases from V and 6 bases from J; junction bases left unmatched: 10. CDR3 coding DNA: TGTGCCAGCAGCCCTTTTGTGGGGACAGGGCCCGGGGAGCTGTTTTTT. Translation gives CASSPFVGTGPGELFF. Using reference TRBV9 and TRBJ2-2 for the parts outside the CDR3, the full variable domain is DSGVTQTPKHLITATGQRVTLRCSPRSGDLSVYWYQQSLDQGLQFLIQYYNGEERAKGNILERFSAQQFPDLHSELNLSSLELGDSALYFCASSPFVGTGPGELFFGEGSRLTVL.

The rearrangement links TRBV18 to TRBJ2-1; TRBD1 might be the D (6 bases). The CDR3 contains 15 residues. V was cut by 5 bases and J by 4 bases, with 15 bases left in between. Germline assignment: CDR1 KGHSH and CDR2 LQKENI. In nucleotides, the CDR3 is TGTGCCAGCTCAACAACAGGGTTACAATACAATGAGCAGTTCTTC. It translates to CASSTTGLQYNEQFF. The full variable domain, its missing parts supplied by reference TRBV18 and TRBJ2-1, is NAGVMQNPRHLVRRRGQEARLRCSPMKGHSHVYWYRQLPEEGLKFMVYLQKENIIDESGMPKERFSAEFPKEGPSILRIQQVVRGDSAAYFCASSTTGLQYNEQFFGPGTRLTVL.

This clone was detected only once. V usage is TRBV5-1 and J usage is TRBJ2-5, with 15 bases aligning to TRBD2. This CDR3 comprises 16 residues. V lost 4 bases and J lost 5; bases outside the gene matches: 6. Germline V gives CDR1 SGHRS, CDR2 YFSETQ. CDR3 DNA sequence: TGCGCCAGCAGCCTCCCCGGGACTAGCGGGGGGGAGACCCAGTACTTC. It is translated as CASSLPGTSGGETQYF.

This clone was counted once. V and J are TRBV30 and TRBJ1-2; unclear D gene. This CDR3 has 14 residues. The V gene's germline CDR1 is GTSNPN and CDR2 SVGIG (reference sequence). The ends were cut back, 0 bases at V and 4 bases at J, with 12 bases in the middle. The CDR3 nucleotides are TGTGCCTGGAGTGTACATCGGCGGAGCTATGGCTACACCTTC. Translation: CAWSVHRRSYGYTF.

The rearrangement joins TRBV4-3 to TRBJ2-3; 8 nucleotides agree with TRBD2. Trimming removed 0 bases from V and 5 bases from J; junction bases left unmatched: 10. Germline CDR1 and CDR2: LGHNA and YSLEER. The CDR3 covers 17 residues. The CDR3 reads CASSQDFGAGVGDTQYF. CDR3 DNA: TGCGCCAGCAGCCAAGATTTTGGAGCGGGAGTGGGAGATACGCAGTATTTT.

This rearrangement joins TRBV9 to TRBJ2-1; D ambiguous. Germline CDR1 and CDR2: SGDLS and YYNGEE. V was shortened by 4 bases and J by 1 base, with 12 bases between the two germline ends. The CDR3 has 15 residues. The CDR3 loop reads CASSPRTMSYNEQFF. The CDR3, as DNA: TGTGCCAGCAGCCCCAGAACTATGTCCTACAATGAGCAGTTCTTC. Variable domain in full (rest from reference TRBV9 and TRBJ2-1): DSGVTQTPKHLITATGQRVTLRCSPRSGDLSVYWYQQSLDQGLQFLIQYYNGEERAKGNILERFSAQQFPDLHSELNLSSLELGDSALYFCASSPRTMSYNEQFFGPGTRLTVL.